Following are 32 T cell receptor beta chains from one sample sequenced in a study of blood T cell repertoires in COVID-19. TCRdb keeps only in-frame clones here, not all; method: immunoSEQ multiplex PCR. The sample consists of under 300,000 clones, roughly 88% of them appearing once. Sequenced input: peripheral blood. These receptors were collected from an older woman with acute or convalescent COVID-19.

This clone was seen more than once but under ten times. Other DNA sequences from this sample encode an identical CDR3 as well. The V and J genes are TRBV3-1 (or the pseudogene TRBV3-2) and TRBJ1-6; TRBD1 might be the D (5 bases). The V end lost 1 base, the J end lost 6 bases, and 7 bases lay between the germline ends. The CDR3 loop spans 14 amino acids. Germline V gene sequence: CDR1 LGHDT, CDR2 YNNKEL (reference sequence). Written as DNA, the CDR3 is TGTGCCAGCAGCCAAGGGCAGGGTAATTCACCCCTCCACTTT. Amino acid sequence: CASSQGQGNSPLHF.

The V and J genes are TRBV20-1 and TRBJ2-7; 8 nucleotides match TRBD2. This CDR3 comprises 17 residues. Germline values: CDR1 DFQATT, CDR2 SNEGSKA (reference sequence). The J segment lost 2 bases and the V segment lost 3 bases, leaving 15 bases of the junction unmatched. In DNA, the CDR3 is TGCAGTGCTAGTGAAACGGGACTAGGGTGGGGCCCCTACGAGCAGTACTTC. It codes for CSASETGLGWGPYEQYF.

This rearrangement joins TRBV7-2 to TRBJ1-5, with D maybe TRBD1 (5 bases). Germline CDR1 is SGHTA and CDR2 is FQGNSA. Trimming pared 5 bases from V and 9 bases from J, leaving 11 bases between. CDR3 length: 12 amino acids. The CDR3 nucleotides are TGTGCCAGCAGCACGCGGAGGGGGCCCCAGCATTTT. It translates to CASSTRRGPQHF.

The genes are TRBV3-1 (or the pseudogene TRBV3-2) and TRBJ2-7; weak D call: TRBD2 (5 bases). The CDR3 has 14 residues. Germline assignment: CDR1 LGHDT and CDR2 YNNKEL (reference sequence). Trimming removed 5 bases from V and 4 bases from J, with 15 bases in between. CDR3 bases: TGTGCCAGCAGCGCGCGAGGAGGCCGTTACGAGCAGTACTTC. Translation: CASSARGGRYEQYF.

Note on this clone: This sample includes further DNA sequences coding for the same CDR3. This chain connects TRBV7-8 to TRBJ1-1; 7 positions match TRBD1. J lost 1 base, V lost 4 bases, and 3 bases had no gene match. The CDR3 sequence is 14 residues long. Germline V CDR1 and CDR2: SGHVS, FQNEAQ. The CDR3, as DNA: TGTGCCAGCAGCTCCCAGGGGGGGAACACTGAAGCTTTCTTT. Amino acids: CASSSQGGNTEAFF.

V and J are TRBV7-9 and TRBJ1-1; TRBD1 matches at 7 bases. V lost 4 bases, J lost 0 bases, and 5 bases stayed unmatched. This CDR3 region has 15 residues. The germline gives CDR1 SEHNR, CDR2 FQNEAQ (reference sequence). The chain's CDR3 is CASSSQGQMNTEAFF. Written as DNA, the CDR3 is TGTGCCAGCAGCTCACAGGGACAGATGAACACTGAAGCTTTCTTT. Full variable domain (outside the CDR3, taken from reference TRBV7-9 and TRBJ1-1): DTGVSQNPRHKITKRGQNVTFRCDPISEHNRLYWYRQTLGQGPEFLTYFQNEAQLEKSRLLSDRFSAERPKGSFSTLEIQRTEQGDSAMYLCASSSQGQMNTEAFFGQGTRLTVV.

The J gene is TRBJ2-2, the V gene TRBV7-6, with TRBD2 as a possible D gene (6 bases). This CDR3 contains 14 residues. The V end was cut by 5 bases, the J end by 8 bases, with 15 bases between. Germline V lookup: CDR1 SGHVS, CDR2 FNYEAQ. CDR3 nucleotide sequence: TGTGCCAGCAGCCGCGGGAATATAATGGGGGAGCTGTTTTTT. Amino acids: CASSRGNIMGELFF.

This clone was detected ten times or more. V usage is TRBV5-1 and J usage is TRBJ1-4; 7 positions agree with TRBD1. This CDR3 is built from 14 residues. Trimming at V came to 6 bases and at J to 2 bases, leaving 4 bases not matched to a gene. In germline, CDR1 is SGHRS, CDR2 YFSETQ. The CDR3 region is CASNSGQTNEKLFF. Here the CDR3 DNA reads TGCGCCAGCAATTCGGGACAGACTAATGAAAAACTGTTTTTT.

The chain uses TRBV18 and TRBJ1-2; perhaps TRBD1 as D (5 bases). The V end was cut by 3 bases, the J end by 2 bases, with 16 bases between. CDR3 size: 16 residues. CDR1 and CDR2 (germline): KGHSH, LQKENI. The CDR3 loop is CASSPDSPPPNYGYTF. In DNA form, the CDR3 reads TGTGCCAGCTCACCCGACAGCCCTCCACCCAACTATGGCTACACCTTC. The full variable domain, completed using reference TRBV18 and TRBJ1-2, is NAGVMQNPRHLVRRRGQEARLRCSPMKGHSHVYWYRQLPEEGLKFMVYLQKENIIDESGMPKERFSAEFPKEGPSILRIQQVVRGDSAAYFCASSPDSPPPNYGYTFGSGTRLTVV.

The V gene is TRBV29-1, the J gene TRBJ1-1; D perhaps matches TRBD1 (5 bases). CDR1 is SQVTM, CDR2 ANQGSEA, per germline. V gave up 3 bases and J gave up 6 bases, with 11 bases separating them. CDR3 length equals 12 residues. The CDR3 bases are TGCAGCGTTGAGCCAGGGAAGGCTGAAGCTTTCTTT. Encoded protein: CSVEPGKAEAFF.

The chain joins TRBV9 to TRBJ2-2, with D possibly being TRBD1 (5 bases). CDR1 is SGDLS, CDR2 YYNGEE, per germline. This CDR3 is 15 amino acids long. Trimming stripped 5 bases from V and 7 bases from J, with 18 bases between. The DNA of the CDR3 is TGTGCCAGCAGTCCCGGGCAGGACAAGGTCGGGGAGCTGTTTTTT. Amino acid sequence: CASSPGQDKVGELFF.

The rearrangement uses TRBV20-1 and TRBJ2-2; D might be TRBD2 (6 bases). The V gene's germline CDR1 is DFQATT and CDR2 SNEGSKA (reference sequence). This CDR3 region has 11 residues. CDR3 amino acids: CSALGRRELFF. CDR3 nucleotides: TGCAGCGCCCTAGGGAGGCGGGAGCTGTTTTTT.

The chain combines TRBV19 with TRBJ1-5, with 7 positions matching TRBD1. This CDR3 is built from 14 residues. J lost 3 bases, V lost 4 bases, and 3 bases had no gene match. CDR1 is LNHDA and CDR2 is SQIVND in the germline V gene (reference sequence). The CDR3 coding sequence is TGTGCCAGTAGTAAGGACAGGCTCAATCAGCCCCAGCATTTT. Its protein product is CASSKDRLNQPQHF.

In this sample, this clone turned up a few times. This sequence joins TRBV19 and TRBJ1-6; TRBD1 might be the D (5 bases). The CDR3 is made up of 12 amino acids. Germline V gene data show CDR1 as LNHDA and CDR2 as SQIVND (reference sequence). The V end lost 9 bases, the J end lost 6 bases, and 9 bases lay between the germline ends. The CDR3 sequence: CASRVRNSPLHF. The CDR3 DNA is TGTGCCAGCAGGGTTCGTAATTCACCCCTCCACTTT.

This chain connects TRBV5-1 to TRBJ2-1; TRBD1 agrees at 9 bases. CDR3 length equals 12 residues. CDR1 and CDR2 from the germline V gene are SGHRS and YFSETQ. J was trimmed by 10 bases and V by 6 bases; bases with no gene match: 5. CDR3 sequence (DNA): TGCGCCAGCACAGTGGACAGGGGCGAGCAGTTCTTC. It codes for CASTVDRGEQFF.

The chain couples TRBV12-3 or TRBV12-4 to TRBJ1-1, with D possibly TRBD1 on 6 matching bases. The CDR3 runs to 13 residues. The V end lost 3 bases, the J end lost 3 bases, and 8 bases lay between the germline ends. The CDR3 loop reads CASSFGGYTEAFF. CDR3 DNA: TGTGCCAGCAGTTTTGGGGGCTACACTGAAGCTTTCTTT.

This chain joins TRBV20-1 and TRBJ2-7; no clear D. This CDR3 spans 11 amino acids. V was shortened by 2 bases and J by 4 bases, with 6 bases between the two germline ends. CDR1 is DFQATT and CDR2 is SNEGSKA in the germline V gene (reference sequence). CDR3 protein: CSARLGYEQYF. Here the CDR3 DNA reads TGCAGTGCTAGACTCGGGTACGAGCAGTACTTC.

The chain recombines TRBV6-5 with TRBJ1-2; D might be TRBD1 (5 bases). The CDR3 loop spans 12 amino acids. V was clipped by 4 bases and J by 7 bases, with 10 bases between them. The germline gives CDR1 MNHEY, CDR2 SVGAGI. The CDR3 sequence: CASSFRVSGYTF. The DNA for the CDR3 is TGTGCCAGCAGTTTCAGGGTATCTGGCTACACCTTC.

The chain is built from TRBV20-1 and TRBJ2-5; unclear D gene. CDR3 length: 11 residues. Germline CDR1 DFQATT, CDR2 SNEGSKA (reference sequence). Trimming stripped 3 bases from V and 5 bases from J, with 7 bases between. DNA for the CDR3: TGCAGTGCTAGTGGGCGGGAGACCCAGTACTTC. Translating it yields CSASGRETQYF.

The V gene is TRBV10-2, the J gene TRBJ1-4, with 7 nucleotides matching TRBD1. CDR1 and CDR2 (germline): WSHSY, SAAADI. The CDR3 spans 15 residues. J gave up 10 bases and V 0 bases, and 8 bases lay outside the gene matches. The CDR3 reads CASSESTGKLAKLFF. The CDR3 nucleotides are TGCGCCAGCAGTGAGTCGACAGGGAAATTAGCAAAACTGTTTTTT.

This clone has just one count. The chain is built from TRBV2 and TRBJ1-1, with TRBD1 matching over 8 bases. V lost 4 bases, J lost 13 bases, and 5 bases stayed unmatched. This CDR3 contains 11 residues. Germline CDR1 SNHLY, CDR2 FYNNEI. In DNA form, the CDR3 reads TGTGCCAGCAGTGTACAGGGGGTAGGTTTCTTT. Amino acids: CASSVQGVGFF.

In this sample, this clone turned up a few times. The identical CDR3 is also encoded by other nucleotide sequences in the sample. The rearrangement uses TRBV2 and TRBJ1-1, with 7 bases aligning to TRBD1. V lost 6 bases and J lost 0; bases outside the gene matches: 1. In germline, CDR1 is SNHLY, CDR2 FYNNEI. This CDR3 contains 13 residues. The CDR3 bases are TGTGCCAGCAGGGGACAGATGAACACTGAAGCTTTCTTT. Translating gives CASRGQMNTEAFF.

This CDR3 reads CASSISGTQETQYF. For the CDR3, the DNA is TGTGCCAGCTCAATTAGCGGGACCCAAGAGACCCAGTACTTC. This chain links TRBV18 with TRBJ2-5, with 8 bases lining up with TRBD2. CDR1 is KGHSH, CDR2 LQKENI, per germline. This CDR3 contains 14 residues. The trim removed 5 bases at V and 1 base at J, leaving 3 bases unmatched.

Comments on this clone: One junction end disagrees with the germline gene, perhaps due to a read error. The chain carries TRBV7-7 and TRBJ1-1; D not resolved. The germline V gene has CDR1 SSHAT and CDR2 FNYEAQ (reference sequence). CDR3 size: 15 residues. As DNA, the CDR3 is TGTGCTAGCAGCCCAGAGGTGGCAGAGAACACTGAAGCTTTCTTT. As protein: CASSPEVAENTEAFF.

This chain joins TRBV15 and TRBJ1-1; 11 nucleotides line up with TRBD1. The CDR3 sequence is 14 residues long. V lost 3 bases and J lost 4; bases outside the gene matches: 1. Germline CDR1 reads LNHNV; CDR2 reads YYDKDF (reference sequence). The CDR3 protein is CATSRDRGRTEAFF. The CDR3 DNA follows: TGTGCCACCAGCAGGGACAGGGGGCGCACTGAAGCTTTCTTT.

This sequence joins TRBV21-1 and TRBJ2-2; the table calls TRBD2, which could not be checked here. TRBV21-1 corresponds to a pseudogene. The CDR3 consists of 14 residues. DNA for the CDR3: TGTGCCAGGACCGGGAAGTTAAACACCGGGGAGCTGTTTTTT. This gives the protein CARTGKLNTGELFF.

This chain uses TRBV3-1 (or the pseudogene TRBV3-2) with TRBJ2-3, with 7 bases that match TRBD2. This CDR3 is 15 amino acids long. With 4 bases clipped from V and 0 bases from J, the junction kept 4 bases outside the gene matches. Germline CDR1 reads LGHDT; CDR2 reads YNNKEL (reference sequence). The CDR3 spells CASSPTGGSTDTQYF. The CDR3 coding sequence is TGTGCCAGCAGCCCCACGGGGGGTAGCACAGATACGCAGTATTTT.

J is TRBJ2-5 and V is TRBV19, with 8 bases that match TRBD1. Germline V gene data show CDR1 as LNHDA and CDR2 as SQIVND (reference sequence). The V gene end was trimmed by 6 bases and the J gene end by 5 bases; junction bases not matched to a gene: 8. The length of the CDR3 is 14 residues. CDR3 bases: TGTGCCAGTAGCCGACAGGGGTTCGGGGAGACCCAGTACTTC. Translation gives CASSRQGFGETQYF.

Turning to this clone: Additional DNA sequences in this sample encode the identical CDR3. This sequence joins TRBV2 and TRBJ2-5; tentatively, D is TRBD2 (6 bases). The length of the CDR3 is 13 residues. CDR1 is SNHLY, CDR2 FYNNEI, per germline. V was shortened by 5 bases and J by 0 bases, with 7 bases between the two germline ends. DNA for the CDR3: TGTGCCAGCAGTAGGGACTACCAAGAGACCCAGTACTTC. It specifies CASSRDYQETQYF.

CDR3 nucleotides: TGCGCCAGCAGCCACAACGGACAGGGTCCCTATGGCTACACCTTC. Translating it yields CASSHNGQGPYGYTF. The V call is TRBV5-1, the J call TRBJ1-2, with 8 bases matching TRBD1. Trimming took 4 bases from V and 4 from J; bases not matched to a gene: 9. The CDR3 extends over 15 amino acids. Looked up from germline, CDR1 is SGHRS and CDR2 is YFSETQ.

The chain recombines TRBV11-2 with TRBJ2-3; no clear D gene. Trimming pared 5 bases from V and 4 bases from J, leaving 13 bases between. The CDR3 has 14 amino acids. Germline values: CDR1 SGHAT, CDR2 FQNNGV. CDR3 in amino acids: CASSAQRYPDTQYF. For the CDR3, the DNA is TGTGCCAGCAGCGCTCAGCGATACCCAGATACGCAGTATTTT.

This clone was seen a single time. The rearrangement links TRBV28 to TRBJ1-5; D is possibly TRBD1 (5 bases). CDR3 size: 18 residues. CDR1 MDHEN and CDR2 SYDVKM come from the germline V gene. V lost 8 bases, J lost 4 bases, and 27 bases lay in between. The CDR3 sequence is CASCSGTDYDRVNQPQHF. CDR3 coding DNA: TGTGCCAGCTGTTCGGGGACGGACTATGACCGGGTGAATCAGCCCCAGCATTTT. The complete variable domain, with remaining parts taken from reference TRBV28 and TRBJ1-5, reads DVKVTQSSRYLVKRTGEKVFLECVQDMDHENMFWYRQDPGLGLRLIYFSYDVKMKEKGDIPEGYSVSREKKERFSLILESASTNQTSMYLCASCSGTDYDRVNQPQHFGDGTRLSIL.